These T cell receptor beta chains were read from a single sample in a study of cytomegalovirus exposure and HLA in healthy donors. Some clones are missing from TCRdb's copy, which holds only in-frame ones; the method was immunoSEQ multiplex PCR. The data contain about 150,000 clones, around 80% of them singletons. Material: PBMCs. The receptors here all came from a female donor in good health and CMV-seropositive. CDR3s include the opening cysteine and the closing phenylalanine or tryptophan. A D gene is named only where the DNA matches it firmly. Part of the rows lack a size; the others show once, few, many or a class for expanded clones.

d_call	v_call	j_call	clone_size	cdr3_nt	cdr3_aa
-	TRBV9	TRBJ2-1	-	TGTGCCAGCAGCGCGTGGGGGCTAGAGGGAGAGCAGTTCTTC	CASSAWGLEGEQFF
TRBD2	TRBV5-1	TRBJ2-3	-	TGCGCCAGCAGAGTTACTAGCGCAGATACGCAGTATTTT	CASRVTSADTQYF
TRBD2	TRBV30	TRBJ2-1	-	TGTGCCTCAGGACTAGCGGGAGTTGGTGAGCAGTTCTTC	CASGLAGVGEQFF
-	TRBV7-6	TRBJ2-1	-	TGTGCCAGCAGCTCGAGGGTCAAAAGCTCCTACAATGAGCAGTTCTTC	CASSSRVKSSYNEQFF
-	TRBV9	TRBJ2-7	-	TGTGCCAGCAGCGTAGTATGTAGTGGGGCAGCAGGCCACGAGCAGTACTTC	CASSVVCSGAAGHEQYF
-	TRBV11-2	TRBJ2-5	-	TGTGCCAGCAGCCGAGGAGAGACCCAGTACTTC	CASSRGETQYF
-	TRBV5-1	TRBJ1-2	once	TGCGCCAGCAGCACGGGGGACGGATACTATGGCTACACCTTC	CASSTGDGYYGYTF
-	TRBV14	TRBJ1-1	-	TGTGCCAGCAGCCAATTAGGACAGCGGAACACTGAAGCTTTCTTT	CASSQLGQRNTEAFF
-	TRBV15	TRBJ2-3	-	TGTGCCACCAGCAGACGTCCGGGACAACCGGGGGATACGCAGTATTTT	CATSRRPGQPGDTQYF
-	TRBV4-1	TRBJ1-2	few	TGCGCCAGCAGCCAGATTCCCAGGGGAGGGTATGGCTACACCTTC	CASSQIPRGGYGYTF
-	TRBV6-5	TRBJ2-5	-	TGTGCCAGCAGTTACGGGGAGGCCCAGTACTTC	CASSYGEAQYF
TRBD2	TRBV7-3	TRBJ2-7	once	TGTGCCAGCAGCGCGGGACTAGCCGCGACCCACGAGCAGTACTTC	CASSAGLAATHEQYF
TRBD1	TRBV4-1	TRBJ1-4	-	TGCGCCAGCAGCCAAGTCCGTCCGGGACAGGGAGGTTCGGCTAATGAAAAACTGTTTTTT	CASSQVRPGQGGSANEKLFF
TRBD1	TRBV4-1	TRBJ2-5	-	TGCGCCAGCAGCCAGGGAAAGATTACAGGGGTTGGGCAAGAGACCCAGTACTTC	CASSQGKITGVGQETQYF
-	TRBV7-6	TRBJ2-7	-	TGTGCCAGCAGCTTAGCGCTGGGTCGGAGGTACGAGCAGTACTTC	CASSLALGRRYEQYF
-	TRBV5-5	TRBJ2-4	-	TGTGCCAGCAGCTTGAACTCAGGGAAAAACATTCAGTACTTC	CASSLNSGKNIQYF
TRBD1	TRBV9	TRBJ2-2	-	TGTGCCAGCAGCGTAGCCGGACAGGGATGGGCTAACACCGGGGAGCTGTTTTTT	CASSVAGQGWANTGELFF
-	TRBV6-5	TRBJ1-6	-	TGTGCCAGCAGCCTAGGGGGCTCCTATAATTCACCCCTCCACTTT	CASSLGGSYNSPLHF
TRBD2	TRBV10-3	TRBJ2-2	few	TGTGCCATCGCCCCTAGCGGGACCTCCGGGGAGCTGTTTTTT	CAIAPSGTSGELFF
-	TRBV9	TRBJ2-3	-	TGTGCCAGCAGCGGCCAGGGTAGCGGATACACAGATACGCAGTATTTT	CASSGQGSGYTDTQYF
-	TRBV19	TRBJ1-2	-	TGTGCCAGTAGTATAGACAGAAACTATGGCTACACCTTC	CASSIDRNYGYTF
-	TRBV19	TRBJ2-2	-	TGTGCCACTCGATTTGTGGCAGGGGACACCGGGGAGCTGTTTTTT	CATRFVAGDTGELFF
-	TRBV30	TRBJ1-6	once	TGTGCCTGGAGTCTAACGGGGGATTCACCCCTCCACTTT	CAWSLTGDSPLHF
TRBD2	TRBV11-2	TRBJ2-1	-	TGTGCCAGCAGCTCCTATTTCAGTAGCGGGACCGCCTCGTACAATGAGCAGTTCTTC	CASSSYFSSGTASYNEQFF
TRBD1	TRBV6-1	TRBJ2-1	-	TGTGCCAGCAGTGAATGGGGCAGGGGGTTAGGTGAGCAGTTCTTC	CASSEWGRGLGEQFF
TRBD2	TRBV5-4	TRBJ2-1	-	TGTGCCAGCAGCTTCCCGTTACTAGCGGGGGATGGTAATGAGCAGTTCTTC	CASSFPLLAGDGNEQFF
-	TRBV11-2	TRBJ1-1	-	TGTGCCAGCAGCGGGAGGGTGAACACTGAAGCTTTCTTT	CASSGRVNTEAFF
-	TRBV7-6	TRBJ2-1	-	TGTGCCAGCAGCTCCTTGGGGGGTGAGCAGTTCTTC	CASSSLGGEQFF
TRBD2	TRBV7-9	TRBJ2-1	-	TGTGCCAGCAGCTTTTCGTCAGCGGGGCGGCAATTCGAGCAGTTCTTC	CASSFSSAGRQFEQFF
-	TRBV19	TRBJ2-7	-	TGTGCCAGTCAGGCCGCGCAGGGGGGCTACGAGCAGTACTTC	CASQAAQGGYEQYF
TRBD1	TRBV10-1	TRBJ1-1	-	TGCGCCAGCAGTGAGAACAGGGGGTATGGTGAAGCTTTCTTT	CASSENRGYGEAFF
TRBD2	TRBV7-8	TRBJ2-7	-	TGTGCCAGCAGCTTATCGTTAGCGGGGGGGCAAATGTACTTC	CASSLSLAGGQMYF
TRBD2	TRBV7-9	TRBJ2-5	few	TGTGCCAGCAGCCCCAACGGCGCGGGAGGAAGGGAGACCCAGTACTTC	CASSPNGAGGRETQYF
-	TRBV5-4	TRBJ1-4	-	TGTGCCAGCAGCCCGAGTGGGGGCGACACAAAACTGTTTTTT	CASSPSGGDTKLFF
-	TRBV21-1	TRBJ2-4	few	TGTGCCAGCAGCACACGACTAGCGGGTTACAAAAACATTCAGTACTTC	CASSTRLAGYKNIQYF
TRBD2	TRBV5-4	TRBJ2-5	-	TGTGCCAGCAGCTTGGAAGGGAGGGGAGAGACCCAGTACTTC	CASSLEGRGETQYF
-	TRBV9	TRBJ2-5	few	TGTGCCAGCAGCTGGTCGGGACATTCTCAAGAGACCCAGTACTTC	CASSWSGHSQETQYF
-	TRBV4-1	TRBJ2-5	-	TGCGCCAGCAGCCAAGATTCTAGAGGGCAGGAGACCCAGTACTTC	CASSQDSRGQETQYF
-	TRBV5-1	TRBJ2-3	-	TGCGCCAGCAGCATCGGAGGGAGCACAGATACGCAGTATTTT	CASSIGGSTDTQYF
-	TRBV2	TRBJ2-5	once	TGTGCCAGCTGGAGGGTAGAAAAGACCCAGTACTTC	CASWRVEKTQYF
TRBD1	TRBV6-5	TRBJ1-5	-	TGTGCCAGCAGAAGGACAGGGAGAAATCAGCCCCAGCATTTT	CASRRTGRNQPQHF
-	TRBV21-1	TRBJ1-2	-	TGTGCCTTAAGCGGGGGGGGCAGAGACTATGGCTACACCTTC	CALSGGGRDYGYTF
TRBD2	TRBV5-1	TRBJ2-1	-	TGCGCCAGCAGCCCTTCACTAGCGGGAGTTTCCAATGAGCAGTTCTTC	CASSPSLAGVSNEQFF
-	TRBV2	TRBJ2-5	-	TGTGCCAGCAGTGAATCGAGGGGGGGGGAGACCCAGTACTTC	CASSESRGGETQYF
TRBD2	TRBV19	TRBJ2-1	-	TGTGCCAGTACCCTGGGGGCGGGAGGCTCCTACAATGAGCAGTTCTTC	CASTLGAGGSYNEQFF
-	TRBV5-1	TRBJ2-3	-	TGCGCCAGCGGCTTGTATGGACAGCCCACAGATACGCAGTATTTT	CASGLYGQPTDTQYF
TRBD1	TRBV5-6	TRBJ2-3	-	TGTGCCAGCAGCTCCAGGGGGCGGGTCACAGATACGCAGTATTTT	CASSSRGRVTDTQYF
TRBD1	TRBV5-1	TRBJ2-7	-	TGCGCCAGCAGCCTCATGGACAGGGCCACCTACGAGCAGTACTTC	CASSLMDRATYEQYF
-	TRBV4-1	TRBJ2-2	-	TGCGCCAGCAGCCCTAGTCGAGGGAAGAACACCGGGGAGCTGTTTTTT	CASSPSRGKNTGELFF
-	TRBV4-2	TRBJ1-6	once	TGTGCCAGCAGCCAAACACAAACCTATAATTCACCCCTCCACTTT	CASSQTQTYNSPLHF
TRBD1	TRBV2	TRBJ1-2	-	TGTGCCAGCAGCGGGGACAGGGCAGTAAGTTCTAACTATGGCTACACCTTC	CASSGDRAVSSNYGYTF
TRBD1	TRBV27	TRBJ2-2	-	TGTGCCAGCAACAGACAGGGGGGGAACACCGGGGAGCTGTTTTTT	CASNRQGGNTGELFF